This T cell receptor beta chain is from a study of shared T cell receptors in the human thymus. Here immunoSEQ multiplex PCR was the method, and the copy in TCRdb shows in-frame clones only, minus some. The sample has more than 550,000 clones, around 85% seen once; the top ten hold roughly 0.01%. V gave up 1 base and J gave up 0 bases, with 13 bases separating them. Germline CDR1 reads LGHNA; CDR2 reads YSLEER. This CDR3 is built from 16 residues. This clone has just a few counts. The same data also contributed to another study, on human thymus T cells. That source notes: The sample donors, healthy Finnish infants, were having corrective surgery for congenital heart defects. The thymus was resected at corrective cardiac surgery. Highly overlapping thymic repertoires among unrelated individuals were reported in related research.

The J gene is TRBJ2-7, the V gene TRBV4-3, with a weak D call TRBD2 (6 bases). This sequence originates from a girl less than two years old with a congenital heart defect. Sequenced input: thymocytes. The CDR3 nucleotides are TGCGCCAGCAGCCAAGCCGCGGGGACCCCCTCCTACGAGCAGTACTTC. The encoded protein is CASSQAAGTPSYEQYF.